This T cell receptor beta chain was identified in a study of a mutant IDH1 vaccine in newly diagnosed glioma. As for the study in general: Treated patients, roughly 60% male and about 38% female, averaged approximately 40 years of age. It was radiotherapy, temozolomide, or both that patients received previously, with most receiving both. Study outcomes and limitations: Of all patients, nearly 95% showed vaccine-induced immune responses.

Time point in this sample: baseline, week 1 (first vaccination visit). This sample's treatment: pre-vaccination baseline after standard-of-care therapy. This clone has only a few counts. Antigen: not known. Measured with immunoSEQ multiplex PCR; TCRdb has only the in-frame clones, and not every one. The data contain roughly 99,000 clones, roughly 90% of them singletons. V was trimmed by 2 bases and J by 4 bases, leaving 10 bases between them. This CDR3 contains 15 residues. The V gene's germline CDR1 is SGHRS and CDR2 YFSETQ. This sequence was found in a woman between 50 and 59 years old with glioma. The sample consisted of PBMCs, taken from a glioma patient treated with radiotherapy, temozolomide or both. The V call is TRBV5-1, the J call TRBJ2-6; D not resolved. The CDR3 DNA sequence: TGCGCCAGCAGCTTTGGGGTGCCCGGGGCCAACGTCCTGACTTTC. Its translation is CASSFGVPGANVLTF.